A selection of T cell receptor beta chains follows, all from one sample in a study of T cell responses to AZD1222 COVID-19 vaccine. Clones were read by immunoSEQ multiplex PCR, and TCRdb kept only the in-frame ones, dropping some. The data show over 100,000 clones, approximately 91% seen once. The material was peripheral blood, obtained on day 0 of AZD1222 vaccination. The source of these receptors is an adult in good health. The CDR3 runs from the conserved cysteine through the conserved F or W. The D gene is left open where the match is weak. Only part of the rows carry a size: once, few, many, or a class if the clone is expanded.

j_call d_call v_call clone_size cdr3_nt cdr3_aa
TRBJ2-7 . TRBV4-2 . TGTGCCAGCAGCCACGCATACGAGCAGTACTTC CASSHAYEQYF
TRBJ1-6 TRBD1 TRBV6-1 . TGTGCCAGCAGTGGACAGGGGGCAAGCTCCTATAATTCACCCCTCCACTTT CASSGQGASSYNSPLHF
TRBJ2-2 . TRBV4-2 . TGTGCCAGCAGCCGAACTACGCAAGGGCAGGGGCAGGACACCGGGGAGCTGTTTTTT CASSRTTQGQGQDTGELFF
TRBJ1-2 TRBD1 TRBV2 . TGTGCCAGCAGTCCTCGCCCGGGACAGGGTGATGGCTACACCTTC CASSPRPGQGDGYTF
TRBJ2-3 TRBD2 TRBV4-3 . TGCGCCAGCAGCCAACTGACTAGCGGGGGGGCAGGAGATACGCAGTATTTT CASSQLTSGGAGDTQYF
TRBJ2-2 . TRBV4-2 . TGTGCCAGCAGCCCCTCTGGAAGAGGGAACACCGGGGAGCTGTTTTTT CASSPSGRGNTGELFF
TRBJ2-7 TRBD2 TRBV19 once TGTGCCAGTAAGCGGACTAGCGGCAATTACGAGCAGTACTTC CASKRTSGNYEQYF
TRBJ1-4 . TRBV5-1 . TGCGCCAGCAGCCTGGAGGTACAGAATAATGAAAAACTGTTTTTT CASSLEVQNNEKLFF
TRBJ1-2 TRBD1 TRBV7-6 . TGTGCCAGCAGCTTCCAGGGGGGCCTCTATGGCTACACCTTC CASSFQGGLYGYTF
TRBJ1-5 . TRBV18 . TGTGCCAGCTCACTCGAATCGGGGGGGTTGCAGCCCCAGCATTTT CASSLESGGLQPQHF
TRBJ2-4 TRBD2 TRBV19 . TGTGCCAGTAGTACCTCCACTAGCGCCCTAGCCAAAAACATTCAGTACTTC CASSTSTSALAKNIQYF
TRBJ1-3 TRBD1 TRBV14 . TGTGCCAGCAGCCTACAGGGGATCACCATATATTTT CASSLQGITIYF